These 22 T cell receptor beta chains originate from one sample sequenced in a study of long-term antiretroviral therapy in people with HIV. Survey-level resolution applied to immunoSEQ assay v3.0. Generated by immunoSEQ multiplex PCR, the TCRdb table keeps only in-frame clones and is missing some. The sample records roughly 30,000 clones, 80% to 95% being singletons. The sample here was unsorted PBMCs, taken 3.1 years after starting antiretroviral therapy. The receptors stem from a man younger than 30 with HIV.

The V and J genes are TRBV14 and TRBJ2-7; TRBD2 might be the D (5 bases). Per germline, CDR1 SGHDN and CDR2 FVKESK. The CDR3 contains 15 residues. Trimming shortened V by 1 base and J by 1 base, and 11 bases separated the two germline ends. In DNA form, the CDR3 reads TGTGCCAGCAGCCAAGCCGGACTCCCTTCCTACGAGCAGTACTTC. Its protein is CASSQAGLPSYEQYF.

The V and J genes are TRBV15 and TRBJ2-7, with D perhaps being TRBD1 or TRBD2 (5 bases each). V dropped 0 bases and J dropped 1 base, with 16 bases sitting between them. Looked up from germline, CDR1 is LNHNV and CDR2 is YYDKDF (reference sequence). The CDR3 runs to 17 residues. The CDR3 is CATSREGVSGRSYEQYF. The CDR3 region has the DNA TGTGCCACCAGCAGAGAGGGGGTAAGCGGTCGGTCCTACGAGCAGTACTTC.

V is TRBV2 and J is TRBJ1-5; tentative D call: TRBD1 (5 bases). This CDR3 is 14 amino acids long. V shed 8 bases and J shed 5 bases, with 16 bases lying between them. From germline, CDR1 is SNHLY and CDR2 FYNNEI. The CDR3 nucleotides read TGTGCCAGCTGCCCCCGGGGGGGGGATCAGCCCCAGCATTTT. It translates to CASCPRGGDQPQHF.

CDR3 region: CSAQGPSDEQFF. For the CDR3, the DNA is TGCAGCGCTCAGGGGCCTAGTGATGAGCAGTTCTTC. The chain is built from TRBV29-1 and TRBJ2-1; TRBD1 is a possible D gene (6 bases). The V end lost 7 bases, the J end lost 8 bases, and 15 bases lay between the germline ends. Germline V gene sequence: CDR1 SQVTM, CDR2 ANQGSEA. The CDR3 consists of 12 residues.

V is TRBV11-2 and J is TRBJ1-5; weak D call: TRBD1 (6 bases). Germline lookup yields CDR1 SGHAT and CDR2 FQNNGV. CDR3 length: 15 residues. The germline V and J ends were trimmed by 5 bases and 4 bases, with 15 bases remaining between them. CDR3 sequence: CASSGDRFGNQPQHF. In DNA form, the CDR3 reads TGTGCCAGCAGCGGAGACAGGTTTGGGAATCAGCCCCAGCATTTT. Looking up the rest from reference TRBV11-2 and TRBJ1-5 gives the full variable domain: EAGVAQSPRYKIIEKRQSVAFWCNPISGHATLYWYQQILGQGPKLLIQFQNNGVVDDSQLPKDRFSAERLKGVDSTLKIQPAKLEDSAVYLCASSGDRFGNQPQHFGDGTRLSIL.

This chain joins TRBV7-8 and TRBJ2-5; 7 nucleotides match TRBD1. The CDR3 is made up of 17 amino acids. Germline values: CDR1 SGHVS, CDR2 FQNEAQ. V lost 5 bases, J lost 4 bases, and 16 bases stayed unmatched. The CDR3 is CASSPYLGTGAGETQYF. CDR3 coding DNA: TGTGCCAGCAGCCCATACCTCGGAACAGGGGCGGGAGAGACCCAGTACTTC.

V is TRBV4-3 and J is TRBJ2-1; D possibly uses TRBD1 or TRBD2 (5 bases each). Germline-derived CDR1 and CDR2 are LGHNA and YSLEER. CDR3 length: 12 residues. V was trimmed by 0 bases and J by 12 bases, leaving 9 bases between them. CDR3 amino acids: CASSQEGDGQFF. CDR3 DNA sequence: TGCGCCAGCAGCCAAGAGGGGGACGGGCAGTTCTTC.

This clone was detected only once. V gene TRBV2 combines with J gene TRBJ2-7, with 7 nucleotides matching TRBD2. V dropped 6 bases and J dropped 1; count of bases not matched to a gene: 15. Germline CDR1 and CDR2: SNHLY and FYNNEI. The CDR3 runs to 17 residues. The CDR3 bases are TGTGCCAGCAGCGATGACCCCGGGGGGTATGAATCCTACGAGCAGTACTTC. Its protein is CASSDDPGGYESYEQYF.

V gene TRBV29-1 combines with J gene TRBJ2-3; 8 bases agree with TRBD1. V dropped 3 bases and J dropped 2; count of bases not matched to a gene: 10. The CDR3 has 16 amino acids. Germline V gene data show CDR1 as SQVTM and CDR2 as ANQGSEA. CDR3 nucleotides: TGCAGCGTTGACCCACGGACAGGGCGGATCACAGATACGCAGTATTTT. It codes for CSVDPRTGRITDTQYF.

The rearrangement uses TRBV9 and TRBJ2-1; TRBD2 is a possible D gene (5 bases). V lost 0 bases and J 6 bases, leaving 10 bases between the germline ends. The CDR3 runs 14 residues. The germline V gene encodes CDR1 SGDLS and CDR2 YYNGEE. The CDR3 bases are TGTGCCAGCAGCGTAGCATCTACTAGCAATGAGCAGTTCTTC. Encoded protein: CASSVASTSNEQFF.

CDR3 loop: CAWSVSGETQYF. CDR3 bases: TGTGCCTGGAGTGTGAGTGGGGAGACCCAGTACTTC. This chain uses TRBV30 with TRBJ2-5; D is undetermined. V gave up 0 bases and J gave up 5 bases, with 7 bases separating them. The germline gives CDR1 GTSNPN, CDR2 SVGIG (reference sequence). The CDR3 runs 12 residues.

The chain combines TRBV18 with TRBJ2-1; a possible D gene is TRBD1 (5 bases). From germline, CDR1 is KGHSH and CDR2 LQKENI. The V gene lost 1 base and the J gene lost 9 bases, with 13 bases spanning the gap. CDR3 length equals 14 residues. The CDR3 DNA sequence: TGTGCCAGCTCACCACTACAGGAACACGGTGAGCAGTTCTTC. Encoded protein: CASSPLQEHGEQFF.

This clone was observed once. The V gene is TRBV9, the J gene TRBJ2-4; 13 nucleotides line up with TRBD2. J lost 0 bases, V lost 2 bases, and 8 bases had no gene match. CDR3 length: 19 amino acids. Germline V gene sequence: CDR1 SGDLS, CDR2 YYNGEE. The DNA of the CDR3 is TGTGCCAGCAGCGTCCCGGGGACTAGCGGGGCCCTAGCCAAAAACATTCAGTACTTC. Amino acid sequence: CASSVPGTSGALAKNIQYF.

V and J are TRBV11-2 and TRBJ2-1, with a tentative D call TRBD1 (5 bases). Trimming pared 1 base from V and 8 bases from J, leaving 15 bases between. Germline V gene sequence: CDR1 SGHAT, CDR2 FQNNGV. There are 15 residues in the CDR3. In DNA form, the CDR3 reads TGTGCCAGCAGCTTAGGATCGCAGGGTTCCCATGAGCAGTTCTTC. Its protein is CASSLGSQGSHEQFF. Based on the CDR3 plus reference TRBV11-2 and TRBJ2-1, the full variable domain is EAGVAQSPRYKIIEKRQSVAFWCNPISGHATLYWYQQILGQGPKLLIQFQNNGVVDDSQLPKDRFSAERLKGVDSTLKIQPAKLEDSAVYLCASSLGSQGSHEQFFGPGTRLTVL.

The V and J genes are TRBV7-6 and TRBJ2-3; no definite D call. Trimming left V 2 bases short and J 2 bases short, with 2 bases between. The CDR3 is made up of 12 amino acids. The germline V gene has CDR1 SGHVS and CDR2 FNYEAQ. CDR3 protein: CASSLITDTQYF. The CDR3 DNA reads as TGTGCCAGCAGCTTAATCACAGATACGCAGTATTTT.

This chain connects TRBV29-1 to TRBJ1-4; D is undetermined. CDR1 SQVTM and CDR2 ANQGSEA come from the germline V gene. V lost 7 bases to trimming and J lost 7 bases, with 13 bases between them. This CDR3 is built from 12 residues. CDR3 residues: CSATLNSEKLFF. Here the CDR3 DNA reads TGCAGCGCAACCCTGAACTCTGAAAAACTGTTTTTT.

The chain joins TRBV5-1 to TRBJ2-1, with D perhaps TRBD1 or TRBD2 (5 bases each). CDR1 and CDR2 (germline): SGHRS, YFSETQ. Trimming stripped 5 bases from V and 6 bases from J, with 15 bases between. There are 14 residues in the CDR3. CDR3 in DNA: TGCGCCAGCAGTCTGCGCAGGGAGCGCAATGAGCAGTTCTTC. Encoded protein: CASSLRRERNEQFF.

J is TRBJ2-1 and V is TRBV10-1, with D perhaps matching TRBD1 (7 bases). The V gene's germline CDR1 is WNHNN and CDR2 SYGVQD (reference sequence). Trimming pared 10 bases from V and 5 bases from J, leaving 21 bases between. The length of the CDR3 is 15 residues. CDR3 coding DNA: TGCGCCACCACCCCGGGGGACAGTCCCCACAATGAGCAGTTCTTC. It codes for CATTPGDSPHNEQFF.

The chain combines TRBV7-3 with TRBJ2-5; perhaps D is TRBD1 or TRBD2 (5 bases each). CDR1 and CDR2 from the germline V gene are SGHTA and FQGTGA. The V and J ends lost 0 bases and 5 bases respectively, with 10 bases between them. The CDR3 consists of 14 residues. The CDR3 reads CASSLTGWGETQYF. Here the CDR3 DNA reads TGTGCCAGCAGCTTAACAGGGTGGGGGGAGACCCAGTACTTC.

This chain uses TRBV11-1 with TRBJ1-1, with D perhaps matching TRBD1 (5 bases). Trimming took off 4 bases at V and 0 bases at J, with 15 bases between the two ends. The length of the CDR3 is 16 residues. CDR1 is SGHAT, CDR2 FQDESV, per germline (reference sequence). The CDR3 spells CASSSRDGVMNTEAFF. As DNA, the CDR3 is TGTGCCAGCAGCTCGAGGGACGGAGTTATGAACACTGAAGCTTTCTTT.

V usage is TRBV4-2 and J usage is TRBJ2-7; D not resolved. CDR1 and CDR2 from the germline V gene are LGHNA and YNFKEQ. The CDR3 length is 13 residues. V was cut by 2 bases and J by 3 bases, with 8 bases left in between. CDR3 DNA sequence: TGTGCCAGCAGCCAACTCCCCCTCTACGAGCAGTACTTC. Its protein is CASSQLPLYEQYF.

V gene TRBV27 combines with J gene TRBJ2-3, with D hard to call. Germline assignment: CDR1 MNHEY and CDR2 SMNVEV (reference sequence). The CDR3 is made up of 15 amino acids. V was shortened by 2 bases and J by 4 bases, with 13 bases between the two germline ends. CDR3 sequence: CASSLVTLASDTQYF. The CDR3 bases are TGTGCCAGCAGTTTAGTGACTCTTGCCTCAGATACGCAGTATTTT.